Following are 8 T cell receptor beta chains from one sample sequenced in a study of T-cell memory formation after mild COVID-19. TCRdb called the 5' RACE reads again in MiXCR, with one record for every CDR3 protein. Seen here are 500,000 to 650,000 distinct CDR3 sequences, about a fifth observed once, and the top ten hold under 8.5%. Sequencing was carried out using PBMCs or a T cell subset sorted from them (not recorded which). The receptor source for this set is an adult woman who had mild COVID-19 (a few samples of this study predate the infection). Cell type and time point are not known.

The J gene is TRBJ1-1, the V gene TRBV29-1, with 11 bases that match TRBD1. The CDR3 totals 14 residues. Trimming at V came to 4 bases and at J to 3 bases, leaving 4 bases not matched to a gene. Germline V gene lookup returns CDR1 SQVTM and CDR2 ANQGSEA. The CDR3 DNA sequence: TGCAGCGTTGTACCGGGACAGGGGGACACTGAAGCTTTCTTT. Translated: CSVVPGQGDTEAFF.

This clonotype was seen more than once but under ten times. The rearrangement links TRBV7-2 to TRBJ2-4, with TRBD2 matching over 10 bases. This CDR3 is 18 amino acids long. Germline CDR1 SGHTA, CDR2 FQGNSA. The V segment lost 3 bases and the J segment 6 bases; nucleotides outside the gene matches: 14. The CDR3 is CASSFQNEREGWSNIQYF. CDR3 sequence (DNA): TGTGCCAGCAGCTTCCAAAACGAGCGGGAGGGCTGGTCAAACATTCAGTACTTC.

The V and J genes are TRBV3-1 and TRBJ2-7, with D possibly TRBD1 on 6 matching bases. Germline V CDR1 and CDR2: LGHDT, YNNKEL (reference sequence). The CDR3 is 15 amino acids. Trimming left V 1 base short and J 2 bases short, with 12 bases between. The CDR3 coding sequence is TGTGCCAGCAGCCAAGCCTGGACAGAGACCTACGAGCAGTACTTC. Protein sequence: CASSQAWTETYEQYF.

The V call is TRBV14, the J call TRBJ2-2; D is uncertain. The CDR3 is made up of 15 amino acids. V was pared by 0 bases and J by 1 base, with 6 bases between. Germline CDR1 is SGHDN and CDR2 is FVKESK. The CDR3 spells CASSQDLVNTGELFF. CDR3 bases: TGTGCCAGCAGCCAAGATCTGGTGAACACCGGGGAGCTGTTTTTT.

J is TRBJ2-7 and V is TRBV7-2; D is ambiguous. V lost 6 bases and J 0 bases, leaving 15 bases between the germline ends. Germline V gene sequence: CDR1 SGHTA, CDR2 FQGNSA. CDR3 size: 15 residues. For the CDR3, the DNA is TGTGCCAGCAGTCCCCGCGAGCCGAGCTCCTACGAGCAGTACTTC. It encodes CASSPREPSSYEQYF.

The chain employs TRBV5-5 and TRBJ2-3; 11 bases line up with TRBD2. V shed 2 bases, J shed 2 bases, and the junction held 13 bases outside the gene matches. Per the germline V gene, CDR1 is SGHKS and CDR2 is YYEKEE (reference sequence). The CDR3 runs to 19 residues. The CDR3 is CASSLMPSGRTTSTDTQYF. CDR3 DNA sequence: TGTGCCAGCAGCTTAATGCCTAGCGGGAGGACCACCTCCACAGATACGCAGTATTTT.

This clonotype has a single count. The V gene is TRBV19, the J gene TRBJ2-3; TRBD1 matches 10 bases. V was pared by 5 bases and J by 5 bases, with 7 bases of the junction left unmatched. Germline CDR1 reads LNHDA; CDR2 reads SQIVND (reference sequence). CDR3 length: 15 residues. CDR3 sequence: CASSVTGGRKDTQYF. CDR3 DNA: TGTGCCAGTAGTGTGACAGGGGGCAGGAAAGATACGCAGTATTTT.

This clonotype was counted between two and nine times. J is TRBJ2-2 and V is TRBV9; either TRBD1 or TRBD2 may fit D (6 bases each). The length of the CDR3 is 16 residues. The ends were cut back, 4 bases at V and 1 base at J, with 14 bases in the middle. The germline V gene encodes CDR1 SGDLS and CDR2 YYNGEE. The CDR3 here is CASSSMRGVNTGELFF. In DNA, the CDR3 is TGTGCCAGCAGCTCTATGAGGGGGGTGAACACCGGGGAGCTGTTTTTT.